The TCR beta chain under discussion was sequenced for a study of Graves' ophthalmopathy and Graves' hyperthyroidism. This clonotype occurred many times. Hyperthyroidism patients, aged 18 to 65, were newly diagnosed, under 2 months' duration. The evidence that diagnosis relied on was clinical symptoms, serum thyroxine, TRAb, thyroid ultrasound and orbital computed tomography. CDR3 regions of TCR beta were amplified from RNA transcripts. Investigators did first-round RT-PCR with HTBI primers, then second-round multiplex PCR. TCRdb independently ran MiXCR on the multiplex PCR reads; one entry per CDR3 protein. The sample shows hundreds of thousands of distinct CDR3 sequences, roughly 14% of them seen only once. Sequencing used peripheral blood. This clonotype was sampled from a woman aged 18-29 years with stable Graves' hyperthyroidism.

The chain's CDR3 is CASSYTGGTEAFF. CDR3 bases: TGTGCCAGCAGTTACACCGGGGGCACTGAAGCTTTCTTT. This chain links TRBV6-5 with TRBJ1-1; tentatively, D is TRBD1 (5 bases). The CDR3 runs to 13 residues. Germline CDR1 reads MNHEY; CDR2 reads SVGAGI. V shed 2 bases and J shed 4 bases, with 8 bases lying between them.